What follows are 19 T cell receptor beta chains derived from one specimen sequenced in a study of regulatory T cells in long-lasting Graves disease. In building TCR beta libraries, iRepertoire HTBI primers were used together with Arm-PCR of CDR3 regions. TCRdb ran MiXCR on the multiplex PCR reads and lists one entry per CDR3 protein. The sample has hundreds of thousands of distinct CDR3 sequences; 15% to 20% are singletons. Time point denoted: newly diagnosed GD, antithyroid drugs for less than 3 months. The TCR library was made from RNA extracted from PBMCs. This sample was shared with a second study, whose subject was T cells in Graves' hyperthyroidism and ophthalmopathy.

The source was peripheral blood mononuclear cells (PBMCs), collected at new diagnosis, from a patient treated with antithyroid drugs. The receptors were sampled from a man aged 35 to 55 with Graves disease.

This clonotype was detected many times. The rearrangement joins TRBV6-2 or TRBV6-3 to TRBJ2-7, with no clear D. The germline V gene has CDR1 MNHEY and CDR2 SVGEGT. The CDR3 contains 11 residues. Trimming shortened V by 6 bases and J by 3 bases, and 6 bases separated the two germline ends. This CDR3 is CASSLIYEQYF. In DNA form, the CDR3 reads TGTGCCAGCAGCTTAATCTACGAGCAGTACTTC.

This clonotype occurred many times. An end of the junction differs from the germline gene, which may be a read error. The chain has TRBV5-1 and TRBJ2-6; D not certain. The V gene's germline CDR1 is SGHRS and CDR2 YFSETQ. CDR3 length: 15 residues. The CDR3 loop is CASSFRSSGANVLTF. As DNA, the CDR3 is TGTGCCAGCAGTTTCAGGAGCTCTGGGGCCAACGTCCTGACTTTC.

This clonotype was recorded many times. The chain employs TRBV20-1 and TRBJ2-1, with TRBD2 as a possible D gene (7 bases). CDR3 size: 13 residues. Trimming removed 3 bases at V and 6 bases at J, with 12 bases between. Germline assignment: CDR1 DFQATT and CDR2 SNEGSKA (reference sequence). CDR3 DNA: TGCAGTGCTAGGGGGGGGCCAGGCAATGAGCAGTTCTTC. This sequence encodes CSARGGPGNEQFF.

This clonotype showed up many times. This rearrangement joins TRBV5-1 to TRBJ2-5; no clear D gene. The germline CDR1 and CDR2 sequences are SGHRS and YFSETQ. The ends were cut back, 0 bases at V and 1 base at J, with 10 bases in the middle. The CDR3 has 15 residues. CDR3 bases: TGCGCCAGCAGCTTGGGGCATGGGTCCCAAGAGACCCAGTACTTC. This gives the protein CASSLGHGSQETQYF.

This clonotype appeared a few times. The rearrangement joins TRBV9 to TRBJ2-2; no clear D. V gave up 7 bases and J gave up 2 bases, with 6 bases separating them. Germline values: CDR1 SGDLS, CDR2 YYNGEE. The CDR3 has 12 amino acids. Here the CDR3 DNA reads TGTGCCAGCGGCTCCAACACCGGGGAGCTGTTTTTT. This codes for CASGSNTGELFF.

This clonotype was recorded a few times. A much bigger clone sits one base away, suggesting this may be a read error. The chain uses TRBV7-3 and TRBJ2-5; D not certain. Germline CDR1 reads SGHTA; CDR2 reads FQGTGA. V dropped 5 bases and J dropped 3 bases, with 10 bases sitting between them. The CDR3 totals 13 residues. The CDR3 DNA reads as TGTGCCAGCAGCCGAGGTACCAAAGAGACCCAGTACTTC. Its translation is CASSRGTKETQYF.

This clonotype showed up many times. This chain uses TRBV7-8 with TRBJ1-1, with 9 bases aligning to TRBD1. Germline CDR1 is SGHVS and CDR2 is FQNEAQ. This CDR3 region has 15 residues. The V gene end was trimmed by 7 bases and the J gene end by 4 bases; junction bases not matched to a gene: 10. CDR3 in DNA: TGTGCCAGCACCCGTGAGGGGACAGGGAGCACTGAAGCTTTCTTT. It codes for CASTREGTGSTEAFF.

This clonotype was detected ten times or more. The chain employs TRBV5-1 and TRBJ1-1; D is possibly TRBD1 (5 bases). V lost 1 base and J lost 1, with 11 bases in between. This CDR3 contains 15 residues. CDR1 is SGHRS and CDR2 is YFSETQ in the germline V gene. The CDR3 bases are TGCGCCAGCAGCTTGATCCGCCAGGGGAACACTGAAGCTTTCTTT. This codes for CASSLIRQGNTEAFF. Variable domain in full (rest from reference TRBV5-1 and TRBJ1-1): KAGVTQTPRYLIKTRGQQVTLSCSPISGHRSVSWYQQTPGQGLQFLFEYFSETQRNKGNFPGRFSGRQFSNSRSEMNVSTLELGDSALYLCASSLIRQGNTEAFFGQGTRLTVV.

This clonotype was seen ten or more times. The genes are TRBV20-1 and TRBJ1-1; D gene unclear. Trimming shortened V by 3 bases and J by 1 base, and 12 bases separated the two germline ends. Per the germline V gene, CDR1 is DFQATT and CDR2 is SNEGSKA (reference sequence). This CDR3 has 14 residues. The CDR3 region has the DNA TGCAGTGCTAGGGACTCGACTAAGAACACTGAAGCTTTCTTT. It yields the protein CSARDSTKNTEAFF.

This clonotype came up a few times. The chain employs TRBV20-1 and TRBJ2-7, with a tentative D call TRBD1 (5 bases). This CDR3 contains 14 residues. V dropped 0 bases and J dropped 0 bases, with 9 bases sitting between them. Germline V gives CDR1 DFQATT, CDR2 SNEGSKA (reference sequence). CDR3 protein: CSAREDTSSYEQYF. Written as DNA, the CDR3 is TGCAGTGCTAGAGAGGACACGAGCTCCTACGAGCAGTACTTC.

This clonotype was detected a few times. A much larger clone differs from this one at a single base, so this may be a read error. The CDR3 DNA is TGTGACAGCAGGGGGGCGGCCAATTACAATGAGCAGTTCTTC. This sequence encodes CDSRGAANYNEQFF. V gene TRBV6-1 combines with J gene TRBJ2-1; D perhaps matches TRBD1 (7 bases). The CDR3 is 14 residues long. Per germline, CDR1 MNHNS and CDR2 SASEGT.

This clonotype was seen ten or more times. The chain links TRBV27 to TRBJ2-7; D gene uncertain. Germline V gene lookup returns CDR1 MNHEY and CDR2 SMNVEV (reference sequence). The ends were cut back, 4 bases at V and 4 bases at J, with 11 bases in the middle. This CDR3 has 13 amino acids. The CDR3: CASSSHGRYEQYF. The CDR3 nucleotides read TGTGCCAGCAGTTCCCACGGCAGATACGAGCAGTACTTC.

This clonotype showed up just a few times. V and J are TRBV5-1 and TRBJ2-2; D is unresolved. The CDR3 sequence is 15 residues long. The V end lost 4 bases, the J end lost 0 bases, and 10 bases lay between the germline ends. Germline lookup yields CDR1 SGHRS and CDR2 YFSETQ. DNA for the CDR3: TGCGCCAGCAGCCCCTGGCGGCCGAACACCGGGGAGCTGTTTTTT. Protein sequence: CASSPWRPNTGELFF.

This clonotype was picked up a small number of times. The chain is built from TRBV27 and TRBJ2-3; no definite D call. The end of the DNA fits TRBJ2-7 better, so the J call may be wrong. CDR3 size: 14 residues. The germline V gene has CDR1 MNHEY and CDR2 SMNVEV (reference sequence). The CDR3: CASSPHRTSYEQYF. The DNA for the CDR3 is TGTGCCAGCAGTCCCCATAGAACAAGCTACGAGCAGTACTTC.

This clonotype was seen a handful of times. V usage is TRBV19 and J usage is TRBJ1-5, with D perhaps TRBD1 (5 bases). Germline V gene lookup returns CDR1 LNHDA and CDR2 SQIVND (reference sequence). The CDR3 totals 13 residues. The germline V and J ends were trimmed by 4 bases and 10 bases, with 14 bases remaining between them. In DNA form, the CDR3 reads TGTGCCAGTAGTACCCCAGTGGGGACCCCCCAGCATTTT. Protein sequence: CASSTPVGTPQHF. Full variable domain (missing parts from reference TRBV19 and TRBJ1-5): DGGITQSPKYLFRKEGQNVTLSCEQNLNHDAMYWYRQDPGQGLRLIYYSQIVNDFQKGDIAEGYSVSREKKESFPLTVTSAQKNPTAFYLCASSTPVGTPQHFGDGTRLSIL.

This rearrangement joins TRBV5-1 to TRBJ2-1; D gene unclear. Trimming stripped 7 bases from V and 9 bases from J, with 20 bases between. CDR1 SGHRS and CDR2 YFSETQ come from the germline V gene. The CDR3 length is 14 residues. CDR3 residues: CASLLGQSYTEQFF. In nucleotides, the CDR3 is TGCGCCAGCTTGTTAGGGCAGTCTTATACTGAGCAGTTCTTC.

Ten or more counts support this clonotype. The chain has TRBV7-3 and TRBJ2-7; D is perhaps TRBD2 (7 bases). The CDR3 runs to 14 residues. V was shortened by 4 bases and J by 3 bases, with 13 bases between the two germline ends. Germline V lookup: CDR1 SGHTA, CDR2 FQGTGA. CDR3 protein: CASSWGGRGYEQYF. CDR3 bases: TGTGCCAGCAGCTGGGGGGGGCGAGGCTACGAGCAGTACTTC.

This clonotype was counted a few times. The V gene is TRBV7-2, the J gene TRBJ1-5; D is possibly TRBD1 (5 bases). Looked up from germline, CDR1 is SGHTA and CDR2 is FQGNSA. V lost 1 base and J 4 bases, leaving 11 bases between the germline ends. The CDR3 runs 15 residues. Here the CDR3 reads CASSLGTRANQPQHF. The CDR3 DNA follows: TGTGCCAGCAGCTTAGGGACCAGGGCAAATCAGCCCCAGCATTTT. Using reference TRBV7-2 and TRBJ1-5 for the parts outside the CDR3, the full variable domain is GAGVSQSPSNKVTEKGKDVELRCDPISGHTALYWYRQSLGQGLEFLIYFQGNSAPDKSGLPSDRFSAERTGGSVSTLTIQRTQQEDSAVYLCASSLGTRANQPQHFGDGTRLSIL.

The CDR3 nucleotides read TGCGCCAGCAGCTTGGGGGCGGACTGGACTAATTCACCCCTCCACTTT. Its protein product is CASSLGADWTNSPLHF. The chain is built from TRBV5-1 and TRBJ1-6, with unresolved D. Trimming left V 0 bases short and J 6 bases short, with 13 bases between. Germline V lookup: CDR1 SGHRS, CDR2 YFSETQ. CDR3 length: 16 amino acids.